Given below is one TCR beta chain in context. The CDR3 consists of 17 residues. Trimming at V came to 1 base and at J to 2 bases, leaving 11 bases not matched to a gene. The germline V gene has CDR1 SGDLS and CDR2 YYNGEE. The record originates from a study of blood T cell repertoires in COVID-19. Turning to the study itself: Whether acute or convalescent, the COVID-19 samples came from the United States, Italy and Spain. Sample material is recorded as cDNA or gDNA derived from T cells, B-cell-depleted T cells, or PBMCs.

Under the authors' procedure: Estimation of nucleated cell counts was performed using reference gene primer amplification. The data were produced by immunoSEQ multiplex PCR, yet TCRdb's version contains in-frame clones alone and is incomplete. V and J calls and clone size come straight from that table; D and trimming were deduced from the DNA. Of approximately 360,000 clones in the sample, around 87% were seen once. The sequence was obtained from a man aged 18 to 29 with active or convalescent COVID-19. The specimen was peripheral blood. This rearrangement joins TRBV9 to TRBJ1-2; 7 bases agree with TRBD1. CDR3 sequence reads: CASSVNNKPGQNYGYTF. CDR3 coding DNA: TGTGCCAGCAGCGTAAACAATAAACCGGGACAGAACTATGGCTACACCTTC.